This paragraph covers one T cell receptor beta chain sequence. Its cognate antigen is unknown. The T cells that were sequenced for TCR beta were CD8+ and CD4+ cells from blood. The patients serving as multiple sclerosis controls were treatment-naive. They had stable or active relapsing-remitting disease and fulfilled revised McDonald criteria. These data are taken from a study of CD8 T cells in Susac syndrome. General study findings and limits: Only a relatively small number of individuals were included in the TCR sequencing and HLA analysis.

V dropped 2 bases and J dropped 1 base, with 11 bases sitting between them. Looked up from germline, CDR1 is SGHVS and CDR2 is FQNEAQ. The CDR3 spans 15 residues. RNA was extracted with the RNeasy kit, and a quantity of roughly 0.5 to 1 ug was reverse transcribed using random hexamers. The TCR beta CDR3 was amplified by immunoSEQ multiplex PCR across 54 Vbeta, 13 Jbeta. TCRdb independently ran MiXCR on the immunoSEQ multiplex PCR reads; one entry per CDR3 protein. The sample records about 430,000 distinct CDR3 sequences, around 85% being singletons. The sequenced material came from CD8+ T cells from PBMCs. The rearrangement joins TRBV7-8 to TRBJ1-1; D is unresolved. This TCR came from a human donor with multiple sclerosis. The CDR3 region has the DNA TGTGCCAGCAGCTTAAAAACCCTCGCGAACACTGAAGCTTTCTTT. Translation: CASSLKTLANTEAFF.